A single TCR beta chain is shown here with its context. The antigen is not known. TCRdb's table, derived via immunoSEQ multiplex PCR, lists solely in-frame clones and lacks some. The profile covers roughly 100,000 clones, with roughly nine tenths appearing a single time and less than 4% taken by the ten largest. This entry comes from a study of T cell responses to AZD1222 COVID-19 vaccine. Study overall: The analysis combined second doses at about 4 or about 12 weeks. Overall study results and limits: Variant regions that are unmutated are reportedly the target of nearly half of spike-specific TCRs. Donors were largely white British and mainly female; clonal diversity was possibly underestimated.

CDR1 and CDR2 from the germline V gene are SGHVS and FQNEAQ. CDR3 length: 15 residues. The V and J ends lost 3 bases and 0 bases respectively, with 9 bases between them. The receptor's source is an adult in good health. The starting material was peripheral blood, obtained on day 0 of AZD1222 vaccination. V and J are TRBV7-8 and TRBJ1-3; TRBD1 is a possible D gene (6 bases). The CDR3 region has the DNA TGTGCCAGCAGCTTGACAGGTTACTCTGGAAACACCATATATTTT. It yields the protein CASSLTGYSGNTIYF.